This T cell receptor (beta chain) was captured in a study of CD4 T cells in relation to SARS-CoV-2 and coronaviruses. Regarding the study as a whole: The cross-reactivity analysis covered only spike protein, not other viral proteins.

V lost 6 bases and J lost 5, with 16 bases in between. Germline values: CDR1 SGHTA, CDR2 FQGNSA. The CDR3 runs to 15 residues. A note on this clone: Its antigen remains unknown.

Unexposed donor CD4+ T cells date from about 2011-2019, before the COVID-19 pandemic. CD4+ T cells were isolated from the cells after around eleven days of culture. Produced via immunoSEQ multiplex PCR; TCRdb's table is partial and in-frame only. This repertoire shows tens of thousands of clones, about 70% found once; its top ten account for roughly 19%. This sequence originates from a human donor in good health. J is TRBJ1-4 and V is TRBV7-2, with a tentative D call TRBD1 (5 bases). The sequenced sample consisted of CD4+ T cells from PBMCs, cultured in vitro. For the CDR3, the DNA is TGTGCCAGCAGTCATGGGGCAGGGCCGAATGAAAAACTGTTTTTT. Encoded protein: CASSHGAGPNEKLFF. The whole variable domain, remainder taken from reference TRBV7-2 and TRBJ1-4, is GAGVSQSPSNKVTEKGKDVELRCDPISGHTALYWYRQSLGQGLEFLIYFQGNSAPDKSGLPSDRFSAERTGGSVSTLTIQRTQQEDSAVYLCASSHGAGPNEKLFFGSGTQLSVL.